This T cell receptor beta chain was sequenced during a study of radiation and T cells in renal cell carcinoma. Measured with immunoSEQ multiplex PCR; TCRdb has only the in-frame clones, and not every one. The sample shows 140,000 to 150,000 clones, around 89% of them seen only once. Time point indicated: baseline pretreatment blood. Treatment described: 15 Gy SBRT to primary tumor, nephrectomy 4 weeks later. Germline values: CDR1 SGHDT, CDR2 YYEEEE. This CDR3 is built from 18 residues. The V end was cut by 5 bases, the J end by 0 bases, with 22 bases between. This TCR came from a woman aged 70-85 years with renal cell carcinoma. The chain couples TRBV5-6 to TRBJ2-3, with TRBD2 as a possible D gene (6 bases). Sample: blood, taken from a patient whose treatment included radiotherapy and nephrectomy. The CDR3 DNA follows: TGTGCCAGCAGGGTGGGACTGGGGTTTCGAACTAGCACAGATACGCAGTATTTT. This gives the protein CASRVGLGFRTSTDTQYF. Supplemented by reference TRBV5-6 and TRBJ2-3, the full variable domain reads DAGVTQSPTHLIKTRGQQVTLRCSPKSGHDTVSWYQQALGQGPQFIFQYYEEEERQRGNFPDRFSGHQFPNYSSELNVNALLLGDSALYLCASRVGLGFRTSTDTQYFGPGTRLTVL.